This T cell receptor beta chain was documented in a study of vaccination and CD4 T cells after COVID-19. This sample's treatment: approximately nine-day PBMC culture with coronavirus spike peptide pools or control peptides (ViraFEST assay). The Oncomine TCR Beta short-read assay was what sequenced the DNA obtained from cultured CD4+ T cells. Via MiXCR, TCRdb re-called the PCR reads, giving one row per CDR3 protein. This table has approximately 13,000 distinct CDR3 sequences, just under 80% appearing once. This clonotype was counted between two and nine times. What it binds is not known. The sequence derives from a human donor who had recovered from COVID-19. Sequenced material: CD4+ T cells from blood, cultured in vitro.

CDR3 nucleotide sequence: TGTGCCATCAGTCCTACAGGGAAGCATGGCTACACCTTC. This translates into CAISPTGKHGYTF. The chain couples TRBV10-3 to TRBJ1-2, with D tentatively TRBD1 (6 bases). There are 13 residues in the CDR3. V was clipped by 5 bases and J by 6 bases, with 13 bases between them. The germline V gene has CDR1 ENHRY and CDR2 SYGVKD.